Below, 6 T cell receptor beta chains from the same sample are listed, as sequenced in a study of CD8+CD57+ T cells in acquired aplastic anemia. It was patients with CD8+CD57+ cell expansion by flow cytometry who were chosen for sequencing. Both TCR beta VDJ combination and CDR3 sequence profiling were carried out. Genomic DNA was the template for this profiling. Each CDR3 protein is one row after TCRdb ran MiXCR on the reads. The sample contains approximately 150,000 distinct CDR3 sequences, about two thirds of which appear only once. Sequencing was performed on sorted CD4+, CD8+, or CD8+CD57+ T cells (not recorded which) from PBMCs. These receptors were collected from a human donor with aplastic anemia.

The chain carries TRBV29-1 and TRBJ2-7; D remains unclear. This CDR3 contains 10 residues. Germline values: CDR1 SQVTM, CDR2 ANQGSEA. V dropped 8 bases and J dropped 3 bases, with 8 bases sitting between them. The CDR3 region has the DNA TGCAGCACGGCCTTCTACGAGCAGTACTTC. Its protein is CSTAFYEQYF.

This clonotype has just a few counts. The V call is TRBV9, the J call TRBJ2-7, with a weak D call TRBD2 (6 bases). The CDR3 has 15 residues. Trimming shortened V by 0 bases and J by 0 bases, and 10 bases separated the two germline ends. CDR1 SGDLS and CDR2 YYNGEE come from the germline V gene. The CDR3 DNA is TGTGCCAGCAGCGTAGATGCGGGGAGCTCCTACGAGCAGTACTTC. Translated, it gives CASSVDAGSSYEQYF.

The chain employs TRBV15 and TRBJ2-7; D possibly uses TRBD1 or TRBD2 (6 bases each). This CDR3 has 15 amino acids. Germline lookup yields CDR1 LNHNV and CDR2 YYDKDF (reference sequence). Trimming removed 3 bases from V and 3 bases from J, with 15 bases in between. CDR3 in DNA: TGTGCCACCAGCAGTGGCGGGACAATCGGCTACGAGCAGTACTTC. Protein: CATSSGGTIGYEQYF. The full variable domain, in which reference TRBV15 and TRBJ2-7 provide the parts outside the CDR3, is DAMVIQNPRYQVTQFGKPVTLSCSQTLNHNVMYWYQQKSSQAPKLLFHYYDKDFNNEADTPDNFQSRRPNTSFCFLDIRSPGLGDTAMYLCATSSGGTIGYEQYFGPGTRLTVT.

This sequence joins TRBV7-2 and TRBJ1-1; D gene uncertain. Germline assignment: CDR1 SGHTA and CDR2 FQGNSA. V lost 9 bases to trimming and J lost 1 base, with 12 bases between them. The CDR3 extends over 13 amino acids. The CDR3 bases are TGTGCCAGTAGTGCCACAGCGAACACTGAAGCTTTCTTT. Translation gives CASSATANTEAFF.

The chain has TRBV20-1 and TRBJ2-5, with TRBD1 matching over 8 bases. The CDR3 loop spans 14 amino acids. Germline V gene data show CDR1 as DFQATT and CDR2 as SNEGSKA (reference sequence). The J segment lost 2 bases and the V segment lost 0 bases, leaving 2 bases of the junction unmatched. The DNA of the CDR3 is TGCAGTGCTAGAGACCGGACAGGGCAAGAGACCCAGTACTTC. It is translated as CSARDRTGQETQYF.

The CDR3 sequence: CASSAGSGTQYF. CDR3 bases: TGTGCCAGCAGCGCGGGGTCGGGGACCCAGTACTTC. The V call is TRBV14, the J call TRBJ2-5, with D perhaps matching TRBD2 (6 bases). Deletions cut 5 bases from V and 7 bases from J, with 11 bases between. CDR1 is SGHDN, CDR2 FVKESK, per germline. This CDR3 has 12 amino acids.